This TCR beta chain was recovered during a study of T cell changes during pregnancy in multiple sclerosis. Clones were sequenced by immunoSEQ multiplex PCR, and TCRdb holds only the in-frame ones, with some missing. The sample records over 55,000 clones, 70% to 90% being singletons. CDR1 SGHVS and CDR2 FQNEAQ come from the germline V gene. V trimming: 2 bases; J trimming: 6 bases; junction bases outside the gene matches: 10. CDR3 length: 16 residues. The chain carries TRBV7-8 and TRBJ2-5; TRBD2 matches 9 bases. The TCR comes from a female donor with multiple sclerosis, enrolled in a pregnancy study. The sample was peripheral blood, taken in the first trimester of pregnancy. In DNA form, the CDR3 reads TGTGCCAGCAGCTTACGTAGCGGGGGCCGAGTCAAGACCCAGTACTTC. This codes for CASSLRSGGRVKTQYF.